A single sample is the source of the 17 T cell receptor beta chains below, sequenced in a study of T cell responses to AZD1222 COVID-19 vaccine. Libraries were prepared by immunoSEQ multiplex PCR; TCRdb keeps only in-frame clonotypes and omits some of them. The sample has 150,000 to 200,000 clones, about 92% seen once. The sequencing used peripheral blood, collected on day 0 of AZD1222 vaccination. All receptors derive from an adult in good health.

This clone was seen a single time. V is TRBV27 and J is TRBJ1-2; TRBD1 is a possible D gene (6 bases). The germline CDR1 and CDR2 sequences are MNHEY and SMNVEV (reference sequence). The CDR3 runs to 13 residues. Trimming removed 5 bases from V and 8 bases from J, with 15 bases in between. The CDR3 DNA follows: TGTGCCAGCAGTCCGACAGGTGTTAAAGGCTACACCTTC. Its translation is CASSPTGVKGYTF.

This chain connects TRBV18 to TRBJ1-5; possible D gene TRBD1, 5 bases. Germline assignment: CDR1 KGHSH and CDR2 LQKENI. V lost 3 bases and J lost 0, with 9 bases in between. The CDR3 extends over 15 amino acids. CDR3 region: CASSPGPYSNQPQHF. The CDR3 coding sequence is TGTGCCAGCTCACCGGGACCTTATAGCAATCAGCCCCAGCATTTT.

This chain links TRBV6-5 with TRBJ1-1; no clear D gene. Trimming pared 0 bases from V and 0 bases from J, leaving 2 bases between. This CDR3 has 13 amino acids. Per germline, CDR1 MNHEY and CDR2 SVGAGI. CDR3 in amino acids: CASSYSLNTEAFF. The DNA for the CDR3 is TGTGCCAGCAGTTACTCGCTGAACACTGAAGCTTTCTTT.

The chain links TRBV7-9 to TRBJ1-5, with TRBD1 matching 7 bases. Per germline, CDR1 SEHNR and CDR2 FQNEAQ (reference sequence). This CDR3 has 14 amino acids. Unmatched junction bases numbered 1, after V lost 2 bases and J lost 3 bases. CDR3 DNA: TGTGCCAGCAGCTTAACAGGGGTCAATCAGCCCCAGCATTTT. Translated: CASSLTGVNQPQHF.

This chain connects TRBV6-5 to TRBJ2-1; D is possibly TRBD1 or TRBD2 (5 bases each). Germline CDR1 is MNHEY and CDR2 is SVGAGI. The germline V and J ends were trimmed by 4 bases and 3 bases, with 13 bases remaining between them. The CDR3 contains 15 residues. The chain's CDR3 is CASSSGTRSYNEQFF. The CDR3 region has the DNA TGTGCCAGCAGTTCCGGGACCCGTAGCTACAATGAGCAGTTCTTC.

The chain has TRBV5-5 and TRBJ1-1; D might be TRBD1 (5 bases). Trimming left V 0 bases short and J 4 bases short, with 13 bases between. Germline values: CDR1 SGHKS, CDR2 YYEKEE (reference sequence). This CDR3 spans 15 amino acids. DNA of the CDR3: TGTGCCAGCAGCTTGGGATGGGGGGTTGGCACTGAAGCTTTCTTT. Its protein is CASSLGWGVGTEAFF.

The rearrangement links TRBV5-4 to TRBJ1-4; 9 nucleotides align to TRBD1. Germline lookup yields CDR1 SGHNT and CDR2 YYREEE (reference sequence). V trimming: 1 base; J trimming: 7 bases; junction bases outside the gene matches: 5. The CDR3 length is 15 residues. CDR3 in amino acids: CASSLLGQGGEKLFF. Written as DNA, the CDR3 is TGTGCCAGCAGCTTGCTGGGACAGGGAGGTGAAAAACTGTTTTTT.

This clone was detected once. Here the CDR3 reads CASSQSRTPPDQPQHF. The DNA for the CDR3 is TGTGCCAGCAGCCAGTCCCGGACACCGCCAGATCAGCCCCAGCATTTT. The V and J genes are TRBV3-1 (or the pseudogene TRBV3-2) and TRBJ1-5; TRBD1 is a possible D gene (5 bases). CDR3 length: 16 residues. V was pared by 3 bases and J by 5 bases, with 17 bases between. Germline V lookup: CDR1 LGHDT, CDR2 YNNKEL (reference sequence).

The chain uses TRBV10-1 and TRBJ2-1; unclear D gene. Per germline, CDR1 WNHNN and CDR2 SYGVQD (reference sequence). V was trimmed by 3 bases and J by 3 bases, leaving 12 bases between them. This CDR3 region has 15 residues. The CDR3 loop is CASSEDRYLYNEQFF. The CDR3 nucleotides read TGCGCCAGCAGTGAAGACCGTTATCTCTACAATGAGCAGTTCTTC.

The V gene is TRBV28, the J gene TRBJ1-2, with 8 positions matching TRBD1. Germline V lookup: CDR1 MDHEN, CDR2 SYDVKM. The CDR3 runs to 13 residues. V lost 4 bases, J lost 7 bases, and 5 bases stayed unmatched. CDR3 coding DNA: TGTGCCAGCAGTTGGGCCAGGGGGCTTGGCTACACCTTC. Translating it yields CASSWARGLGYTF.

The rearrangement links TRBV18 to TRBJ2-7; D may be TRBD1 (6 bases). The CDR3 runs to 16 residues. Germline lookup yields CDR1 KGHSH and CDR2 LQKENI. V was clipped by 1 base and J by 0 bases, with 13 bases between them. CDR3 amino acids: CASSPRPGQNSYEQYF. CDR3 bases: TGTGCCAGCTCACCACGCCCGGGACAAAACTCCTACGAGCAGTACTTC.

This CDR3 reads CASSYSEQLANYGYTF. The CDR3, as DNA: TGTGCCAGCAGTTACTCGGAACAGTTAGCTAACTATGGCTACACCTTC. This chain uses TRBV6-5 with TRBJ1-2, with D uncertain. The CDR3 loop spans 16 amino acids. The V and J ends lost 0 bases and 0 bases respectively, with 11 bases between them. CDR1 is MNHEY, CDR2 SVGAGI, per germline.

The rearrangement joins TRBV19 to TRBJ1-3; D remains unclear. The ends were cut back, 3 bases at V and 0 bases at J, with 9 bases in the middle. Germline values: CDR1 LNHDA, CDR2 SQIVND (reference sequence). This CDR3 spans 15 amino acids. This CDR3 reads CASSIDAYSGNTIYF. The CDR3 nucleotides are TGTGCCAGTAGTATCGACGCATACTCTGGAAACACCATATATTTT.

The CDR3 sequence is CASTRTGRNTEAFF. In DNA, the CDR3 is TGTGCCAGCACCCGAACAGGGAGGAACACTGAAGCTTTCTTT. This rearrangement joins TRBV5-6 to TRBJ1-1, with D perhaps matching TRBD1 (6 bases). V was shortened by 6 bases and J by 1 base, with 13 bases between the two germline ends. Germline lookup yields CDR1 SGHDT and CDR2 YYEEEE. This CDR3 contains 14 residues.

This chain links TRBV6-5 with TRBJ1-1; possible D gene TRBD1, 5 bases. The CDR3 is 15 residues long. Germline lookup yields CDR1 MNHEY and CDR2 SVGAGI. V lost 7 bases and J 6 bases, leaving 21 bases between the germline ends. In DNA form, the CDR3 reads TGTGCCAGCACCTGGGGGGAGGGGTCGGCGGCTGAAGCTTTCTTT. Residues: CASTWGEGSAAEAFF.

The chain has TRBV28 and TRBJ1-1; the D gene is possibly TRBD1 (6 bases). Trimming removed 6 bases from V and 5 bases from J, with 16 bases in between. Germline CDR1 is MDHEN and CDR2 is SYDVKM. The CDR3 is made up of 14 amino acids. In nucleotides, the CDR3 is TGTGCCAGCAGGCGCCAAGGGGGGAGGACTGAAGCTTTCTTT. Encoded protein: CASRRQGGRTEAFF.

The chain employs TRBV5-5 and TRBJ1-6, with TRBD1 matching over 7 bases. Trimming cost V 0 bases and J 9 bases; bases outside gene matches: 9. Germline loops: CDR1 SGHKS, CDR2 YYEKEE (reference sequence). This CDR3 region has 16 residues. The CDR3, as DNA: TGTGCCAGCAGCTTGGTTGGACAGGTGGCGACTTCACCCCTCCACTTT. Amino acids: CASSLVGQVATSPLHF.